Described below is a single T cell receptor beta chain sequence and its context. The antigen remains unidentified. This specimen comes from a study of T cell responses to AZD1222 COVID-19 vaccine. Study results and caveats: Donors were largely white British and mainly female; clonal diversity was possibly underestimated.

This CDR3 contains 18 residues. V lost 5 bases and J lost 0; bases outside the gene matches: 16. The germline V gene encodes CDR1 SEHNR and CDR2 FQNEAQ (reference sequence). Data came from immunoSEQ multiplex PCR; TCRdb stores just in-frame clones and leaves some out. The sample lists more than 95,000 clones; over 75% were seen once. V usage is TRBV7-9 and J usage is TRBJ2-7; TRBD2 agrees at 7 bases. The sequence was collected from an adult in good health. Sequencing was performed on peripheral blood, taken on day 0 of AZD1222 vaccination. CDR3 sequence (DNA): TGTGCCAGCAGCCATCCTGGACTAGTGGGGCGGAGCTCCTACGAGCAGTACTTC. Amino acids: CASSHPGLVGRSSYEQYF.